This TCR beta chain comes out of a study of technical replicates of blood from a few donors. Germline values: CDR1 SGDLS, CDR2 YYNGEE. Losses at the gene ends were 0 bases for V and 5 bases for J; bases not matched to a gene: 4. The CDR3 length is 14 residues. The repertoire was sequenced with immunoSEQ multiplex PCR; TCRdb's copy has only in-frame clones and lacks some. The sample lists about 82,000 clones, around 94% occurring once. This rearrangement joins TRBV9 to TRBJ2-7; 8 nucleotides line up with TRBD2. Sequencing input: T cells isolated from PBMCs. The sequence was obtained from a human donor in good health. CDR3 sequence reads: CASSVDPGGDEQYF. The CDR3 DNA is TGTGCCAGCAGCGTAGATCCGGGAGGGGACGAGCAGTACTTC.